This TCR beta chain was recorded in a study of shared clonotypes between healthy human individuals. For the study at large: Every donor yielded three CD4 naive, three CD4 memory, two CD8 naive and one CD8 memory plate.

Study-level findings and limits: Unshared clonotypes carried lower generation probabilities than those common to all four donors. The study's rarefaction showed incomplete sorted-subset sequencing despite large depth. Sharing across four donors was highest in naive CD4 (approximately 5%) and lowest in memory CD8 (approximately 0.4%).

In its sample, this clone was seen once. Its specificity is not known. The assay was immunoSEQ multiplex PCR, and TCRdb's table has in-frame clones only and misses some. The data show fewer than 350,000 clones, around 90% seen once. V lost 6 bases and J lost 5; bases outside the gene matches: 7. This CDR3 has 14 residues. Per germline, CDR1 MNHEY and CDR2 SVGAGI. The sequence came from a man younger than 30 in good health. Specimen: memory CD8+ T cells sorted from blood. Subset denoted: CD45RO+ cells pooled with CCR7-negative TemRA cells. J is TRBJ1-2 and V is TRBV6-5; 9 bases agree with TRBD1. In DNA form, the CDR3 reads TGTGCCAGCAGGAGGGACAGGGAGTTGTATGGCTACACCTTC. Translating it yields CASRRDRELYGYTF.